These 22 T cell receptor beta chains came from one sample sequenced in a study of cytomegalovirus exposure and HLA in healthy donors. PCR used 60 Vbeta primers and 13 Jbeta primers. Here immunoSEQ multiplex PCR was the method, and the copy in TCRdb shows in-frame clones only, minus some. The table records 70,000 to 95,000 clones, more than 75% of them present only once. Sequenced material: PBMCs. The receptors derive from a woman aged 40 to 55 in good health and CMV-seropositive.

J is TRBJ1-1 and V is TRBV9, with a weak D call TRBD1 (5 bases). V shed 4 bases and J shed 7 bases, with 14 bases lying between them. The CDR3 runs 13 residues. Per germline, CDR1 SGDLS and CDR2 YYNGEE. In DNA, the CDR3 is TGTGCCAGCAGCCCCACCGGAGGGGATGAAGCTTTCTTT. As protein: CASSPTGGDEAFF.

This chain connects TRBV13 to TRBJ1-3, with 10 bases that match TRBD1. The CDR3 has 13 residues. Germline loops: CDR1 PRHDT, CDR2 FYEKMQ (reference sequence). J was trimmed by 9 bases and V by 3 bases; bases with no gene match: 2. CDR3 loop: CASSLTGGLTIYF. As DNA, the CDR3 is TGTGCCAGCAGCTTGACAGGGGGCCTCACCATATATTTT.

The V and J genes are TRBV4-3 and TRBJ2-7; 7 bases are a match to TRBD1. This CDR3 is 15 amino acids long. Per germline, CDR1 LGHNA and CDR2 YSLEER. V lost 0 bases, J lost 1 base, and 3 bases stayed unmatched. In DNA, the CDR3 is TGCGCCAGCAGCCAAGAGCAGGGGGAGTCCTACGAGCAGTACTTC. Translation: CASSQEQGESYEQYF.

The rearrangement joins TRBV29-1 to TRBJ1-5; D is perhaps TRBD1 (6 bases). Trimming shortened V by 6 bases and J by 5 bases, and 17 bases separated the two germline ends. Germline CDR1 SQVTM, CDR2 ANQGSEA. The CDR3 runs 14 residues. The CDR3 DNA reads TGCAGCGTCTCACCGGGACAAGGAGATCAGCCCCAGCATTTT. Protein sequence: CSVSPGQGDQPQHF. Based on the CDR3 plus reference TRBV29-1 and TRBJ1-5, the full variable domain is SAVISQKPSRDICQRGTSLTIQCQVDSQVTMMFWYRQQPGQSLTLIATANQGSEATYESGFVIDKFPISRPNLTFSTLTVSNMSPEDSSIYLCSVSPGQGDQPQHFGDGTRLSIL.

This chain links TRBV30 with TRBJ1-2, with 11 positions matching TRBD1. The length of the CDR3 is 15 residues. V shed 0 bases and J 4 bases; nucleotides not matched to a gene: 4. Germline V gene data show CDR1 as GTSNPN and CDR2 as SVGIG (reference sequence). The CDR3 here is CAWSVDRGPLYGYTF. The CDR3 DNA reads as TGTGCCTGGAGTGTGGACAGGGGGCCCCTCTATGGCTACACCTTC.

A note on this clone: Other nucleotide sequences from this sample produce the same CDR3. V gene TRBV10-3 combines with J gene TRBJ2-3; 12 nucleotides line up with TRBD2. The J segment lost 4 bases and the V segment lost 3 bases, leaving 5 bases of the junction unmatched. Per germline, CDR1 ENHRY and CDR2 SYGVKD. The CDR3 loop spans 16 amino acids. In nucleotides, the CDR3 is TGTGCCATCAGTGACGGACTAGCGGGGCGTGCAGATACGCAGTATTTT. Translation gives CAISDGLAGRADTQYF.

The table lists this clone with a few counts. V and J are TRBV6-6 and TRBJ1-1; the D is unclear. The germline V gene encodes CDR1 MNHNY and CDR2 SVGAGI (reference sequence). This CDR3 spans 16 amino acids. V lost 4 bases to trimming and J lost 3 bases, with 18 bases between them. The CDR3 is CASSSLLSGLHTEAFF. For the CDR3, the DNA is TGTGCCAGCAGTTCACTTCTCTCGGGGTTACACACTGAAGCTTTCTTT.

The CDR3 nucleotides read TGTGCCATCAGCGGACAGGGGGCGGCTGGAAACACCATATATTTT. It yields the protein CAISGQGAAGNTIYF. The gene calls are TRBV10-3 and TRBJ1-3; 11 bases agree with TRBD1. Germline V gene lookup returns CDR1 ENHRY and CDR2 SYGVKD. The junction had 3 bases not matched to a gene; V was cut back by 6 bases and J by 2 bases. This CDR3 is built from 15 residues.

The chain couples TRBV4-2 to TRBJ2-2; 11 nucleotides match TRBD2. Germline V lookup: CDR1 LGHNA, CDR2 YNFKEQ. The CDR3 totals 16 residues. The V gene end was trimmed by 0 bases and the J gene end by 6 bases; junction bases not matched to a gene: 3. The CDR3: CASSQETSGSAGELFF. The CDR3 DNA sequence: TGTGCCAGCAGCCAAGAAACTAGCGGGAGCGCCGGGGAGCTGTTTTTT.

This sequence joins TRBV2 and TRBJ1-2; the D is unclear. Germline CDR1 reads SNHLY; CDR2 reads FYNNEI. V dropped 8 bases and J dropped 2 bases, with 12 bases sitting between them. The CDR3 length is 13 residues. CDR3: CASHGIMNYGYTF. In nucleotides, the CDR3 is TGTGCCAGCCACGGGATTATGAACTATGGCTACACCTTC.

The chain uses TRBV15 and TRBJ1-5; 12 bases are shared with TRBD1. This CDR3 comprises 19 residues. V lost 3 bases to trimming and J lost 4 bases; unmatched junction nucleotides: 13. Germline V gene sequence: CDR1 LNHNV, CDR2 YYDKDF (reference sequence). CDR3 region: CATSSAPGTGGGLNQPQHF. The DNA of the CDR3 is TGTGCCACCAGCAGCGCCCCCGGGACAGGGGGCGGATTGAATCAGCCCCAGCATTTT. Full variable domain (rest looked up from reference TRBV15 and TRBJ1-5): DAMVIQNPRYQVTQFGKPVTLSCSQTLNHNVMYWYQQKSSQAPKLLFHYYDKDFNNEADTPDNFQSRRPNTSFCFLDIRSPGLGDTAMYLCATSSAPGTGGGLNQPQHFGDGTRLSIL.

The rearrangement joins TRBV5-5 to TRBJ2-7; 8 bases are a match to TRBD1. V dropped 3 bases and J dropped 2; count of bases not matched to a gene: 10. There are 16 residues in the CDR3. The V gene's germline CDR1 is SGHKS and CDR2 YYEKEE (reference sequence). CDR3 bases: TGTGCCAGCAGCTCCCCACCAGGGGGCCCCCCCTACGAGCAGTACTTC. Protein: CASSSPPGGPPYEQYF.

The chain recombines TRBV5-4 with TRBJ2-5; TRBD2 matches at 10 bases. The CDR3 has 15 amino acids. CDR1 SGHNT and CDR2 YYREEE come from the germline V gene (reference sequence). V lost 4 bases, J lost 5 bases, and 8 bases stayed unmatched. The CDR3 nucleotides read TGTGCCAGCAGCCGGGAACTAGCGGGGACTGAGACCCAGTACTTC. Protein product: CASSRELAGTETQYF.

The V and J genes are TRBV19 and TRBJ1-2, with a tentative D call TRBD1 (5 bases). The ends were cut back, 6 bases at V and 4 bases at J, with 15 bases in the middle. CDR1 is LNHDA and CDR2 is SQIVND in the germline V gene (reference sequence). CDR3 size: 14 residues. CDR3 protein: CASSRRGAIYGYTF. The CDR3 bases are TGTGCCAGTAGCCGCCGTGGGGCCATCTATGGCTACACCTTC.

The chain uses TRBV7-6 and TRBJ2-1; D may be TRBD2 (5 bases). Germline-derived CDR1 and CDR2 are SGHVS and FNYEAQ. The CDR3 sequence is 18 residues long. V was trimmed by 1 base and J by 0 bases, leaving 16 bases between them. The chain's CDR3 is CASSLVGMGKSSYNEQFF. The CDR3 nucleotides read TGTGCCAGCAGCTTAGTCGGGATGGGTAAGAGCTCCTACAATGAGCAGTTCTTC.

This rearrangement joins TRBV6-5 to TRBJ1-1; TRBD1 is a possible D gene (5 bases). Germline loops: CDR1 MNHEY, CDR2 SVGAGI. The CDR3 covers 14 residues. The V end was cut by 5 bases, the J end by 1 base, with 11 bases between. This CDR3 is CASSGLGQNTEAFF. CDR3 nucleotide sequence: TGTGCCAGCAGTGGTCTCGGACAGAACACTGAAGCTTTCTTT.

The chain recombines TRBV5-6 with TRBJ1-2; D remains ambiguous. V lost 5 bases to trimming and J lost 4 bases, with 15 bases between them. CDR1 and CDR2 from the germline V gene are SGHDT and YYEEEE. The CDR3 contains 14 residues. The CDR3 region is CASRKQLITYGYTF. The CDR3 region has the DNA TGTGCCAGCAGGAAACAGCTGATAACCTATGGCTACACCTTC.

The rearrangement uses TRBV27 and TRBJ1-1; 10 bases match TRBD1. CDR1 and CDR2 from the germline V gene are MNHEY and SMNVEV (reference sequence). Germline trimming cut 9 bases from V and 8 bases from J; bases unmatched to any gene: 9. This CDR3 comprises 13 residues. CDR3: CARSDRGDPEAFF. CDR3 DNA sequence: TGTGCCAGATCGGACAGGGGGGATCCGGAAGCTTTCTTT.

The chain joins TRBV30 to TRBJ2-1, with D possibly being TRBD1 (5 bases). Trimming left V 0 bases short and J 6 bases short, with 15 bases between. Looked up from germline, CDR1 is GTSNPN and CDR2 is SVGIG (reference sequence). The CDR3 is 15 residues long. CDR3 sequence: CAWSVQSQGLNEQFF. The DNA for the CDR3 is TGTGCCTGGAGTGTACAATCCCAGGGCCTCAATGAGCAGTTCTTC.

J is TRBJ1-2 and V is TRBV7-9; 7 positions match TRBD1. Trimming took 4 bases from V and 14 from J; bases not matched to a gene: 13. Germline V CDR1 and CDR2: SEHNR, FQNEAQ (reference sequence). This CDR3 is built from 13 residues. CDR3 in DNA: TGTGCCAGCAGCTCCGACAGGGACTTATCTTCAACCTTC. Its protein is CASSSDRDLSSTF.

V is TRBV28 and J is TRBJ2-5, with no clear D. Germline V gene sequence: CDR1 MDHEN, CDR2 SYDVKM. This CDR3 comprises 13 residues. V gave up 2 bases and J gave up 1 base, with 5 bases separating them. Here the CDR3 reads CASSLLPQETQYF. Here the CDR3 DNA reads TGTGCCAGCAGTTTACTCCCCCAAGAGACCCAGTACTTC.

The chain couples TRBV2 to TRBJ2-1; 7 nucleotides line up with TRBD1. Germline CDR1 SNHLY, CDR2 FYNNEI. The CDR3 contains 14 residues. With 4 bases clipped from V and 7 bases from J, the junction kept 7 bases outside the gene matches. The CDR3 reads CASSAQGQRNEQFF. The CDR3 DNA sequence: TGTGCCAGCAGTGCACAGGGGCAAAGGAATGAGCAGTTCTTC.